This TCR beta chain was recovered during a study of T cells in Graves' hyperthyroidism and ophthalmopathy. The CDR3 contains 15 residues. Per the germline V gene, CDR1 is SNHLY and CDR2 is FYNNEI. The V segment lost 6 bases and the J segment 3 bases; nucleotides outside the gene matches: 5. TCR beta CDR3 region amplification was performed from RNA transcripts. In the first-round RT-PCR of the TCR CDR3, the HTBI primer set was used. TCRdb reanalysed the multiplex PCR reads using MiXCR and keeps one entry per CDR3 protein. The data show 200,000 to 250,000 distinct CDR3 sequences, roughly a sixth seen once. This clonotype was counted many times.

The sequenced sample consisted of blood. The V gene is TRBV2, the J gene TRBJ2-2, with 9 bases that match TRBD1. This TCR was sampled from a man aged 50-60 years with Graves' hyperthyroidism. CDR3 DNA sequence: TGTGCCAGCAGGGTTTACAGGGGGCACACCGGGGAGCTGTTTTTT. This translates into CASRVYRGHTGELFF.